The source of this T cell receptor (beta chain) is a study of control samples from healthy donors and cancer patients. Produced via immunoSEQ multiplex PCR; TCRdb's table is partial and in-frame only. This sample has more than 95,000 clones, with roughly nine tenths found just once. Trimming removed 5 bases at V and 0 bases at J, with 4 bases between. The CDR3 sequence is 12 residues long. CDR1 is SEHNR and CDR2 is FQNEAQ in the germline V gene (reference sequence). Sequencing used PBMCs. The chain couples TRBV7-9 to TRBJ1-2; no reliable D call. This clonotype was sampled from a woman aged 50 to 60 with colorectal cancer. Written as DNA, the CDR3 is TGTGCCAGCAGCCCGGCTAACTATGGCTACACCTTC. Residues: CASSPANYGYTF.